Reported below is one T cell receptor beta chain. Trimming shortened V by 4 bases and J by 3 bases, and 17 bases separated the two germline ends. Germline CDR1 LNHDA, CDR2 SQIVND (reference sequence). The CDR3 runs 16 residues. Assay: immunoSEQ multiplex PCR; the TCRdb copy retains only in-frame clones and omits some. The sample lists more than 50,000 clones, around 90% occurring once. The record originates from a study of T cell changes during pregnancy in multiple sclerosis. V and J are TRBV19 and TRBJ2-3; tentative D call: TRBD2 (6 bases). The clonotype comes from a female donor in good health, enrolled as a control in a pregnancy study. The sample was CD4+ T cells from peripheral blood mononuclear cells, taken after pregnancy. CDR3 sequence: CASSKTRRTGTDTQYF. DNA for the CDR3: TGTGCCAGTAGTAAGACTAGAAGGACGGGGACAGATACGCAGTATTTT.